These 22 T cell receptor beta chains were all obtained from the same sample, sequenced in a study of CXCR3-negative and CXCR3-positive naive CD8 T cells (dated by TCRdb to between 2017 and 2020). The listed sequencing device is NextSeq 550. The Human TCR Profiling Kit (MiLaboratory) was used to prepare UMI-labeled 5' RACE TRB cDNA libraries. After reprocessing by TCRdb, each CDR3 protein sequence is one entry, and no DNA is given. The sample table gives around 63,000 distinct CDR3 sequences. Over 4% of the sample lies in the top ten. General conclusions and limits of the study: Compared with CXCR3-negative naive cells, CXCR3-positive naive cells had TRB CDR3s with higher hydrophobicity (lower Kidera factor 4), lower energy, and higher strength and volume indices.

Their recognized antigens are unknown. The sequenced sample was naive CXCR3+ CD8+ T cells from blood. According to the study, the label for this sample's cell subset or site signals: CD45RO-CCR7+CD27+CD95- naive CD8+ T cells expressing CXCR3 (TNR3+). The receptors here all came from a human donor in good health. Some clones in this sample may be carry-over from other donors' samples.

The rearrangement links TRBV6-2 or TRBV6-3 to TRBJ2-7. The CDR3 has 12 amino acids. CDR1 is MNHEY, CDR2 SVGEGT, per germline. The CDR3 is CASSYSTGEQYF.

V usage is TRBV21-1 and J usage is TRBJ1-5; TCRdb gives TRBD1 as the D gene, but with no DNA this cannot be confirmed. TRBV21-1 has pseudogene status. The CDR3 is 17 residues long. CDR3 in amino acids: CASSPQKTEYSNQPQHF.

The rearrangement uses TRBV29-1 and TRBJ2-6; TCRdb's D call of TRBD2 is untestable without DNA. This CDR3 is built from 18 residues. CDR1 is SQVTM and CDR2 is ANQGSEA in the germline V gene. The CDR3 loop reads CSVEAATGTVYGANVLTF.

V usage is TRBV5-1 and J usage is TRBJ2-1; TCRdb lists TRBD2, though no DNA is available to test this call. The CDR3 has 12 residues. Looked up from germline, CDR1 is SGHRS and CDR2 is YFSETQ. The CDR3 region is CASSLEGLGLFF. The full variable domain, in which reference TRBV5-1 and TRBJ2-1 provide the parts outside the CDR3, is KAGVTQTPRYLIKTRGQQVTLSCSPISGHRSVSWYQQTPGQGLQFLFEYFSETQRNKGNFPGRFSGRQFSNSRSEMNVSTLELGDSALYLCASSLEGLGLFFGPGTRLTVL.

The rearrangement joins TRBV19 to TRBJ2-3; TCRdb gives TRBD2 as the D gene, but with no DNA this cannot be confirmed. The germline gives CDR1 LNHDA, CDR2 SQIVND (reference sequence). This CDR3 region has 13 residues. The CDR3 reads CASSIGAEDTQYF.

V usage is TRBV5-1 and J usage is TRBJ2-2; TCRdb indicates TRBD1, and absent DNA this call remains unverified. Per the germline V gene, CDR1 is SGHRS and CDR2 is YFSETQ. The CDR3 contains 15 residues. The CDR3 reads CASSSGQRNTGELFF.

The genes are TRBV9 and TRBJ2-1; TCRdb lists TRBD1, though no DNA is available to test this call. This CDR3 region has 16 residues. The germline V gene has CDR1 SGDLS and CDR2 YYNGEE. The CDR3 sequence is CASSVVPEPIYNEQFF. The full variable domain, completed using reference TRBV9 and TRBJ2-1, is DSGVTQTPKHLITATGQRVTLRCSPRSGDLSVYWYQQSLDQGLQFLIQYYNGEERAKGNILERFSAQQFPDLHSELNLSSLELGDSALYFCASSVVPEPIYNEQFFGPGTRLTVL.

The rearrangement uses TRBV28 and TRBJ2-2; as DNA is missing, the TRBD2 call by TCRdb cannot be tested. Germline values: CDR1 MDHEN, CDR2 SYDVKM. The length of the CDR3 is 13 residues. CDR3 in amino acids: CASSLYSAGELFF. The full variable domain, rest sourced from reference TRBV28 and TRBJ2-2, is DVKVTQSSRYLVKRTGEKVFLECVQDMDHENMFWYRQDPGLGLRLIYFSYDVKMKEKGDIPEGYSVSREKKERFSLILESASTNQTSMYLCASSLYSAGELFFGEGSRLTVL.

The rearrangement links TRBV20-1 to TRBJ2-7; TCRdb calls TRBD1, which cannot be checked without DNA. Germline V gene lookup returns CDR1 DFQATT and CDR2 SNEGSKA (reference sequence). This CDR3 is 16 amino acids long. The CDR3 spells CSAEPWLGGSSYEQYF.

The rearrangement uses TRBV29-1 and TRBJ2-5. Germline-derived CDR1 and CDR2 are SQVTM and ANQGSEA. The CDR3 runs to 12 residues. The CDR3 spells CSVETNGETQYF.

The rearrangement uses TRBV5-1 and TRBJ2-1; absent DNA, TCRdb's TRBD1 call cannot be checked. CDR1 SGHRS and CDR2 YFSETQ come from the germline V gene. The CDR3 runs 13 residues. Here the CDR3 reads CASSLDGGNEQFF.

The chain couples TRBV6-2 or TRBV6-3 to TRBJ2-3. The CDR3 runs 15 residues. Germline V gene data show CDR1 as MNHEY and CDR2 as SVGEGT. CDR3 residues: CASSPRSEVPDTQYF.

CDR3 loop: CSARASRVTEAFF. The chain employs TRBV20-1 and TRBJ1-1. The CDR3 is made up of 13 amino acids. Germline lookup yields CDR1 DFQATT and CDR2 SNEGSKA (reference sequence).

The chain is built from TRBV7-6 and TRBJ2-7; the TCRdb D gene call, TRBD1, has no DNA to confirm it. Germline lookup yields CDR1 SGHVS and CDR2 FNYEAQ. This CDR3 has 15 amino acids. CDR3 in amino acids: CASSPGPAPSYEQYF.

CDR3 sequence reads: CSVEGGLAGASYEQYF. The chain carries TRBV29-1 and TRBJ2-7; TCRdb reports TRBD2, a call that lacks DNA to check it against. CDR1 is SQVTM and CDR2 is ANQGSEA in the germline V gene. The length of the CDR3 is 16 residues.

This CDR3 is CASSLLGVYEQYF. The rearrangement joins TRBV7-9 to TRBJ2-7; TCRdb calls TRBD1, which cannot be checked without DNA. CDR1 is SEHNR and CDR2 is FQNEAQ in the germline V gene (reference sequence). The CDR3 extends over 13 amino acids.

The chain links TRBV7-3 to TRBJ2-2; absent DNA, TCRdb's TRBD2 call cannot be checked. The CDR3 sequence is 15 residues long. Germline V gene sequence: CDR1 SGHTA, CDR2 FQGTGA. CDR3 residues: CASSYYGGNTGELFF.

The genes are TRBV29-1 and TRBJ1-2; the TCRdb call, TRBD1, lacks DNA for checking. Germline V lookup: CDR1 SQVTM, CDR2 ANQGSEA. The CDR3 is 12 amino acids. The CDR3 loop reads CSVDDRVYGYTF.

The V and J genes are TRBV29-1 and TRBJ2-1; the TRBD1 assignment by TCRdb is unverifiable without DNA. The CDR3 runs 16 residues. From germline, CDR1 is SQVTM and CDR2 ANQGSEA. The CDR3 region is CSVDGGSGSAYNEQFF.

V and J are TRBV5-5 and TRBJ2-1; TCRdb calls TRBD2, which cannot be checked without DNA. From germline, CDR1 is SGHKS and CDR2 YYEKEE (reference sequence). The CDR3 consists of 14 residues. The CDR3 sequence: CASVSSGPYNEQFF.

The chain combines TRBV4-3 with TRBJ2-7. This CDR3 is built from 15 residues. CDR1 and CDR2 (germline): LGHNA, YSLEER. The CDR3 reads CASSQDRSSSYEQYF.

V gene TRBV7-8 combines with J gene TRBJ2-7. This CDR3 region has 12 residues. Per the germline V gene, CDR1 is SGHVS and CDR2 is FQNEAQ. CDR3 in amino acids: CASSLFLGEQYF.